This T cell receptor beta chain was recorded in a study of OX40 agonist ivuxolimab in advanced cancers. Overall study results and limits: Also present in some nonresponders was a low level of normalized T-cell clonal expansion. CD8+ T cells averaged more expanded clones than CD4+.

Profiling relied on immunoSEQ multiplex PCR, and the TCRdb table lists in-frame clones only, not all of them. This sample has approximately 84,000 clones, with approximately 90% found just once. Details on this clone: Its antigen is as yet unknown.

Trimming took off 6 bases at V and 3 bases at J, with 12 bases between the two ends. CDR1 is MGHRA and CDR2 is YSYEKL in the germline V gene. There are 13 residues in the CDR3. This clonotype was obtained from an adult with an advanced solid tumor such as melanoma, head and neck, liver or kidney cancer. The specimen comprised CD4+ or CD8+ T cells sorted from blood, sampled in a trial of the OX40 agonist ivuxolimab. This rearrangement joins TRBV4-1 to TRBJ2-7, with D perhaps matching TRBD2 (6 bases). The CDR3 DNA sequence: TGCGCCAGCAGTCCCCTGGGGGGCTACGAGCAGTACTTC. Protein product: CASSPLGGYEQYF.